The clone carrying this T cell receptor beta chain was detected many times. Its antigen is currently unknown. These data belong to a study of early T cells in non-severe SARS-CoV-2 infection. General study findings and limits: VDJdb matching, biased toward anti-spike CD8 responses, missed private and CD4 specificities.

TCRdb re-derived calls from the 5' RACE reads in MiXCR, one entry per CDR3 protein. The sample lists approximately 49,000 distinct CDR3 sequences, 12% occurring once. There are 15 residues in the CDR3. Germline lookup yields CDR1 MDHEN and CDR2 SYDVKM. V shed 6 bases, J shed 3 bases, and the junction held 10 bases outside the gene matches. This receptor was obtained from an adult who was a healthcare worker with PCR-confirmed SARS-CoV-2 infection or an uninfected control (not recorded which). This chain uses TRBV28 with TRBJ2-5; TRBD2 matches at 7 bases. Sequencing was done on a sample of whole blood. Here the CDR3 DNA reads TGTGCCAGCAGGGCATTTGGGGGGGGTGAAGAGACCCAGTACTTC. Protein product: CASRAFGGGEETQYF.